This T cell receptor beta chain was identified during a study of blood T cell repertoires in COVID-19. About the research overall: Samples of COVID-19 (acute and convalescent) were obtained from the United States, Italy and Spain. Sources were T cells, B-cell-depleted T cells, or PBMCs; the material itself was cDNA or gDNA.

Original processing methods: Estimates of nucleated cell counts were drawn from the amplification of reference gene primers. The table came from immunoSEQ multiplex PCR; TCRdb's copy has only in-frame clones and leaves some out. Clonal size and the V and J genes are those of that table, whereas D and trimming came from the DNA. The table records over 400,000 clones, 75% to 90% of them present only once. The sequence was obtained from a woman aged 25 to 39 with active or convalescent COVID-19. What was sequenced was peripheral blood.

The CDR3 nucleotides read TGTGCCAGCAGCCCAAGACAGGGGGCGTCTAACTATGGCTACACCTTC. Translation gives CASSPRQGASNYGYTF. The J gene is TRBJ1-2, the V gene TRBV7-7, with 10 bases fitting TRBD1. Per the germline V gene, CDR1 is SSHAT and CDR2 is FNYEAQ (reference sequence). V was clipped by 5 bases and J by 0 bases; unmatched bases: 6. The CDR3 totals 16 residues.